A selection of T cell receptor beta chains follows, all from one sample in a study of blood T cell repertoires in COVID-19. The method was immunoSEQ multiplex PCR; TCRdb's version includes in-frame clones alone and lacks a portion of them. The table includes approximately 220,000 clones, 80% to 90% detected once. Sample: PBMCs or T cells enriched from blood (not recorded which). The receptor source for this set is a woman aged 18-29 years in a cohort exposed to, infected with or recovered from COVID-19 (not recorded which). Both conserved end residues are part of each CDR3. The order of the fields is J gene, V gene, clone size, D gene, CDR3 DNA, CDR3 protein. The D gene is left open where the match is weak. Only part of the rows carry a size: once, few, many, or a class if the clone is expanded.

TRBJ2-2	TRBV5-4	once	.	TGTGCCAGCAGACCAGGGTACCTCGCGAACACCGGGGAGCTGTTTTTT	CASRPGYLANTGELFF
TRBJ1-5	TRBV28	once	TRBD1	TGTGCCGGTTTACAGGGGAGATTAAGCAATCAGCCCCAGCATTTT	CAGLQGRLSNQPQHF
TRBJ2-5	TRBV21-1	few	.	TGTGCCAGGGAGCCGGGACAGCCTCAAATCCAAGAGACCCAGTACTTC	CAREPGQPQIQETQYF
TRBJ1-4	TRBV4-2	.	.	TGTGCCAGCAGCCAAGATCAGGGCGAAAAACTGTTTTTT	CASSQDQGEKLFF
TRBJ2-1	TRBV28	.	.	TGTGCCAGCAGACTGATGGCCTACAATGAGCAGTTCTTC	CASRLMAYNEQFF
TRBJ1-1	TRBV6-5	.	TRBD1	TGTGCCAGCAGGACAGGGAAAGTTGAAGCTTTCTTT	CASRTGKVEAFF
TRBJ2-7	TRBV20-1	.	TRBD2	TGCAGTGCTAGTCGTGGGAGGGCGGTCGAGCAGTACTTC	CSASRGRAVEQYF
TRBJ2-2	TRBV6-5	.	.	TGTGCCAGCAGTTACTCGGCGGTTACCGGGGAGCTGTTTTTT	CASSYSAVTGELFF
TRBJ1-1	TRBV13	once	.	TGTGCCGGAGGACGGGGGAACACTGAAGCTTTCTTT	CAGGRGNTEAFF
TRBJ2-7	TRBV19	.	.	TGTGCCAGTAGTATAGGCGGGTTCTACGAGCAGTACTTC	CASSIGGFYEQYF
TRBJ1-6	TRBV5-6	.	.	TGTGCCAGCAGCTTGCGAGGGTTTGGGCTTTCACCCCTCCACTTT	CASSLRGFGLSPLHF
TRBJ2-1	TRBV4-1	once	.	TGCGCCAGCAGCCACCTAAGGTTGGGAGGCTACAATGAGCAGTTCTTC	CASSHLRLGGYNEQFF
TRBJ2-7	TRBV5-4	.	.	TGTGCCAGCAGCTTGGATACCTACGAGCAGTACTTC	CASSLDTYEQYF
TRBJ1-3	TRBV5-5	.	.	TGTGCCAGCAGCTTGGGGCTGCTCTCTGGAAACACCATATATTTT	CASSLGLLSGNTIYF
TRBJ2-2	TRBV19	.	TRBD2	TGTGCCAGTAGTCATAGCGGGGCGAACACCGGGGAGCTGTTTTTT	CASSHSGANTGELFF
TRBJ1-2	TRBV3-1/TRBV3-2	.	.	TGTGCCAGCAGCCAAGCTTGGGGGGGCTATGGCTACACCTTC	CASSQAWGGYGYTF
TRBJ1-2	TRBV19	.	TRBD1	TGTGCCAGTAGGGACAGGGGACGTGGGGGCTACACCTTC	CASRDRGRGGYTF
TRBJ2-1	TRBV27	.	TRBD2	TGTGCCAGCAGCCTCCTCCCGTTCCTAGCGGGACACTACAATGAGCAGTTCTTC	CASSLLPFLAGHYNEQFF
TRBJ2-3	TRBV7-2	.	TRBD2	TGTGCCAGCAGCTACAGAGGGACTAGCCTTAGCACAGATACGCAGTATTTT	CASSYRGTSLSTDTQYF
TRBJ2-2	TRBV11-2	.	TRBD1	TGTGCCAGCAGCTTACAGGGGGCCACCGGGGAGCTGTTTTTT	CASSLQGATGELFF
TRBJ2-7	TRBV11-3	.	TRBD2	TGTGCCAGCAGCTCCCCCAGACTAGCGGGAGAGGACGAGCAGTACTTC	CASSSPRLAGEDEQYF
TRBJ2-5	TRBV18	.	.	TGTGCCAGCTCACCCGAGGAGACCCAGTACTTC	CASSPEETQYF
TRBJ2-1	TRBV19	.	TRBD2	TGTGCCAGTAGTATCAGGACTAGCGGGAGTGAGCAGTTCTTC	CASSIRTSGSEQFF